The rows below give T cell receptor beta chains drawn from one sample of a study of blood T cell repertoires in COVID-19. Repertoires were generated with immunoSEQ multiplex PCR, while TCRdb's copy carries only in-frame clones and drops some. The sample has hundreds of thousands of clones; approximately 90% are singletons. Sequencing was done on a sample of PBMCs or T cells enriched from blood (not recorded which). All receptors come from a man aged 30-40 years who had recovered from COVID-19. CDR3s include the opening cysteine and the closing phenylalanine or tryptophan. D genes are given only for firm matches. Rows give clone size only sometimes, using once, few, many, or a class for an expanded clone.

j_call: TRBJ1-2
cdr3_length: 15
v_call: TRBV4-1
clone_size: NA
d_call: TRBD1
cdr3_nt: TGCGCCAGCAGCCAGGCCGGGACAGGGGCTGCTGGCTACACCTTC
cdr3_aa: CASSQAGTGAAGYTF

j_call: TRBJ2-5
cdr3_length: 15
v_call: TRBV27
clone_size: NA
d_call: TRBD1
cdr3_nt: TGTGCCAGCAGTTTCTTCAGGGGGCGAGGGGAGACCCAGTACTTC
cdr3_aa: CASSFFRGRGETQYF

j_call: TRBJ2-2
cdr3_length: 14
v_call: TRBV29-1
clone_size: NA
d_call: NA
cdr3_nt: TGCAGCGTTGAGGTCAGGGTGGACACCGGGGAGCTGTTTTTT
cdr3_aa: CSVEVRVDTGELFF

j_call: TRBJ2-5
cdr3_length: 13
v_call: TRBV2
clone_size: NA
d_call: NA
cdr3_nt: TGTGCCAGCAGTTCCGACTGGAAAGAGACCCAGTACTTC
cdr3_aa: CASSSDWKETQYF

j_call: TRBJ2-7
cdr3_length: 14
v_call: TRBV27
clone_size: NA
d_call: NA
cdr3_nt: TGTGCCAGCAGGCCCGGGACGGGAGCCTACGAGCAGTACTTC
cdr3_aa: CASRPGTGAYEQYF

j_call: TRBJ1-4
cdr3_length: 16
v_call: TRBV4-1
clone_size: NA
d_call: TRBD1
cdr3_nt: TGCGCCAGCAGCCTGCTACCGGGACAGTGGGGTGAAAAACTGTTTTTT
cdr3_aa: CASSLLPGQWGEKLFF

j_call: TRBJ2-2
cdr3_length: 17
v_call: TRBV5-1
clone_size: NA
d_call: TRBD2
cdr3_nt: TGCGCCAGTTCGCGGCAGGGCGGGGGGACGAACACCGGGGAGCTGTTTTTT
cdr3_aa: CASSRQGGGTNTGELFF

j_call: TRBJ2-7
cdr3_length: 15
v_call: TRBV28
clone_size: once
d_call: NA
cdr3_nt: TGTGCCAGCAGTTCCACCGGGACTTTCGTCTACGAGCAGTACTTC
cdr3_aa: CASSSTGTFVYEQYF

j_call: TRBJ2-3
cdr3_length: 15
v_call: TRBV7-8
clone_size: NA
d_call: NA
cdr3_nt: TGTGCCAGCAGCTTCGGCACAGTTGGAACAGATACGCAGTATTTT
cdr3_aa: CASSFGTVGTDTQYF

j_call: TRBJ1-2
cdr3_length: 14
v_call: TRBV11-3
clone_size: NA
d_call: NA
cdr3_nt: TGTGCCAGCAGCTGGGGAGGCAGTGGCTATGGCTACACCTTC
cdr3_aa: CASSWGGSGYGYTF

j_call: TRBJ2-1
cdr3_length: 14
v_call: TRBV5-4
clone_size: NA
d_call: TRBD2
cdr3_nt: TGTGCCAGCAGCTTGGGGGGACTAGTTAATGAGCAGTTCTTC
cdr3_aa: CASSLGGLVNEQFF

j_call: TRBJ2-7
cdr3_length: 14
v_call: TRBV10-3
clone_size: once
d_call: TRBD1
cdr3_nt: TGTGCCATCAGTGCGGGGACAGGGTACTACGAGCAGTACTTC
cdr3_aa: CAISAGTGYYEQYF

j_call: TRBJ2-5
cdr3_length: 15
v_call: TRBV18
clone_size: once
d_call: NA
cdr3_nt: TGTGCCAGCTCACCACCGATGGACAACCAAGAGACCCAGTACTTC
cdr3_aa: CASSPPMDNQETQYF

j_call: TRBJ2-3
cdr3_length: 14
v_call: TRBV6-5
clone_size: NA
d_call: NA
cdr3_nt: TGTGCCAGCAGTTACAGTCAGGTGGCAGATACGCAGTATTTT
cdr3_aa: CASSYSQVADTQYF

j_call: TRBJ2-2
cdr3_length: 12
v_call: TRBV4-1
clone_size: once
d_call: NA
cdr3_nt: TGCGCCAGCAGCCAAGTAGAGACTCAGCTGTTTTTT
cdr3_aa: CASSQVETQLFF

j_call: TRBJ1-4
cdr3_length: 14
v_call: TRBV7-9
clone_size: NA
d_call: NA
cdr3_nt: TGTGCCAGCAGCTTAGGCGGGTCCCGTGAAAAACTGTTTTTT
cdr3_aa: CASSLGGSREKLFF

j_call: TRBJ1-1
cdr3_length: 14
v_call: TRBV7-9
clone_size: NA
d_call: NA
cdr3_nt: TGTGCCAGCAGCTACGGTAGGAGGGACACTGAAGCTTTCTTT
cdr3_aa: CASSYGRRDTEAFF

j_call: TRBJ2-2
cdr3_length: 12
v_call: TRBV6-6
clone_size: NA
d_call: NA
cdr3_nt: TGTGCCAGCAGCCTTTACACCGGGGAGCTGTTTTTT
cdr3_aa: CASSLYTGELFF

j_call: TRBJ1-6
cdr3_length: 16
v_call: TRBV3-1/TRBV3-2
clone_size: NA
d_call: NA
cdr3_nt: TGTGCCAGCAGCCAAGGAAGGACTGAAACTTATTCACCCCTCCACTTT
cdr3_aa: CASSQGRTETYSPLHF

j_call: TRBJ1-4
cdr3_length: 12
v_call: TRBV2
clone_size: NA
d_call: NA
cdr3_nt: TGTGCCAGCAGTGAATCTGTGTGGCCGGGGTTTTTT
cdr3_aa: CASSESVWPGFF